This TCR beta chain was sequenced during a study of blood T cell repertoires in COVID-19. Study context: From the United States, Italy and Spain came samples of acute and convalescent COVID-19. The analysed material was cDNA or gDNA that came from T cells, B-cell-depleted T cells, or PBMCs.

Trimming pared 3 bases from V and 1 base from J, leaving 3 bases between. The V gene's germline CDR1 is MDHEN and CDR2 SYDVKM. This CDR3 is built from 12 residues. Some clones are missing from TCRdb's copy, which holds only in-frame ones; the method was immunoSEQ multiplex PCR. The data show around 250,000 clones, around 81% seen once. This clone was detected only a few times. V is TRBV28 and J is TRBJ1-1; D is uncertain. Sequenced material: peripheral blood. The TCR sequence derives from a man in his thirties or forties who had recovered from COVID-19. The CDR3: CASSFGNTEAFF. Written as DNA, the CDR3 is TGTGCCAGCAGTTTCGGGAACACTGAAGCTTTCTTT.